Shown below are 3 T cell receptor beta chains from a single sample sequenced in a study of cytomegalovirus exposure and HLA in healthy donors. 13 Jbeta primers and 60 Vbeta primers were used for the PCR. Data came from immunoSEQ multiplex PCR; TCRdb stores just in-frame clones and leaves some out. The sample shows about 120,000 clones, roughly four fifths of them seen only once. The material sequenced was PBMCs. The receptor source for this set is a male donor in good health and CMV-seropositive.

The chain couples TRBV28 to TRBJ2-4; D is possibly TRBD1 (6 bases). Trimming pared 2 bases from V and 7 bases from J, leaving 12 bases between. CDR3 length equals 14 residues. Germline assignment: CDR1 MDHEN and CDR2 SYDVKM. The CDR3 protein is CASSLPTQGNIQYF. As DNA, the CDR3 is TGTGCCAGCAGTTTACCGACCCAGGGGAACATTCAGTACTTC.

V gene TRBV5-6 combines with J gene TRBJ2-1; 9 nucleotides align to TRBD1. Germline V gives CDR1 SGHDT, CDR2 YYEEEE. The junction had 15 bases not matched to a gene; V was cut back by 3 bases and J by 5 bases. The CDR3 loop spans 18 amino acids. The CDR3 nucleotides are TGTGCCAGCAGCTCTACCCTACGCAGACAGGGGGTGGACAATGAGCAGTTCTTC. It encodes CASSSTLRRQGVDNEQFF.

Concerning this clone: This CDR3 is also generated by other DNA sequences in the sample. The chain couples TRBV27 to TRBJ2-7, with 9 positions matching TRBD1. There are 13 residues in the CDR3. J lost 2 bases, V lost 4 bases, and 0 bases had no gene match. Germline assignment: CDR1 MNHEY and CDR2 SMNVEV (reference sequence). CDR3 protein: CASSWTGAYEQYF. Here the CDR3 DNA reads TGTGCCAGCAGTTGGACAGGGGCCTACGAGCAGTACTTC.